The sequence of this T cell receptor beta chain was determined in a study of OX40 agonist ivuxolimab in advanced cancers. Study outcomes and limitations: In the 0.1 to 3.0 mg/kg range, CD4+ and CD8+ blood T cells had expanded clonally by week 6. Researchers did not determine the expanded peripheral T cells' antigen specificity.

If patients had autoimmune disease history or systemic immunosuppression, they were excluded. Blood specimens came from baseline, cycle 4 day 1, and cycle 7 day 1. Data came from immunoSEQ multiplex PCR; TCRdb stores just in-frame clones and leaves some out. Of 65,000 to 90,000 clones listed, about 80% are singletons. A note on this clone: Its target is unknown.

V was cut by 5 bases and J by 4 bases, with 13 bases left in between. Germline V gene lookup returns CDR1 ENHRY and CDR2 SYGVKD. CDR3 length: 14 amino acids. Specimen: CD4+ or CD8+ T cells sorted from blood, collected in a trial of the OX40 agonist ivuxolimab. The chain is built from TRBV10-3 and TRBJ2-3; D possibly corresponds to TRBD1 (6 bases). This clonotype was sampled from an adult with an advanced solid tumor such as melanoma, head and neck, liver or kidney cancer. The CDR3 here is CAISQGRSPDTQYF. CDR3 nucleotide sequence: TGTGCCATCAGTCAGGGGAGAAGTCCAGATACGCAGTATTTT.